The clone carrying this T cell receptor beta chain was detected many times. The ends were cut back, 1 base at V and 3 bases at J, with 12 bases in the middle. Germline lookup yields CDR1 SGHAT and CDR2 FQDESV (reference sequence). The CDR3 loop spans 15 amino acids. This sample is part of a study of T cell repertoires in cytomegalovirus infection. TCRdb processed the reads anew with MiXCR; each CDR3 protein has one entry. The sample lists fewer than 550,000 distinct CDR3 sequences, approximately 15% seen once, with about 24% in the top ten. This TCR came from a human donor in good health (CMV status not recorded). Some clones in this sample may be carry-over from other donors' samples. The chain recombines TRBV11-1 with TRBJ1-1, with D unclear. Sequenced: CD8+ T cells from PBMCs. The CDR3 is CASSLVWGIDTEAFF. DNA of the CDR3: TGTGCCAGCAGCTTAGTTTGGGGAATAGACACTGAAGCTTTCTTT.